One sample yielded the 10 T cell receptor beta chains listed below, sequenced in a study of blood T cell repertoires in COVID-19. Profiled with immunoSEQ multiplex PCR; TCRdb holds only in-frame clones, not every one. The sample comprises 55,000 to 80,000 clones, around four fifths of which are singletons, and roughly 5.6% rests with the top ten. Sample: peripheral blood. These TCRs come from a man aged 50-59 years with active COVID-19.

Written as DNA, the CDR3 is TGCGCCAGCAGCAACGTAGGGACTAGCGCGAACAATGAGCAGTTCTTC. The encoded protein is CASSNVGTSANNEQFF. The chain uses TRBV5-1 and TRBJ2-1; TRBD2 matches 10 bases. CDR3 length: 16 amino acids. The V and J ends lost 4 bases and 5 bases, in that order; junction bases with no gene match: 9. The germline V gene has CDR1 SGHRS and CDR2 YFSETQ.

This clone was detected once. CDR3 amino acids: CASSFSEGYGYTF. The CDR3 DNA sequence: TGCGCCAGCAGCTTCTCCGAGGGCTATGGCTACACCTTC. The V call is TRBV5-1, the J call TRBJ1-2; D is unresolved. Germline V gene sequence: CDR1 SGHRS, CDR2 YFSETQ. The CDR3 consists of 13 residues. V was shortened by 2 bases and J by 4 bases, with 9 bases between the two germline ends.

V and J are TRBV6-6 and TRBJ2-4; D is perhaps TRBD2 (5 bases). CDR3 length: 14 residues. V was cut by 6 bases and J by 5 bases, with 14 bases left in between. Germline-derived CDR1 and CDR2 are MNHNY and SVGAGI (reference sequence). In DNA form, the CDR3 reads TGTGCCAGCAGCCGCCCCGGGCGGGAAAACATTCAGTACTTC. Translation gives CASSRPGRENIQYF.

The chain couples TRBV29-1 to TRBJ2-3, with TRBD1 identical over 8 bases. This CDR3 contains 14 residues. Trimming took 3 bases from V and 5 from J; bases not matched to a gene: 7. The germline CDR1 and CDR2 sequences are SQVTM and ANQGSEA. The CDR3 coding sequence is TGCAGCGTTGAGGTCAGGGGGCAGGGAGATACGCAGTATTTT. As protein: CSVEVRGQGDTQYF.

The genes are TRBV4-1 and TRBJ2-3; 12 bases match TRBD2. Germline CDR1 MGHRA, CDR2 YSYEKL. The CDR3 runs 18 residues. J was trimmed by 2 bases and V by 4 bases; bases with no gene match: 10. This CDR3 reads CASSPQWTSGANTDTQYF. The CDR3 region has the DNA TGCGCCAGCAGCCCACAGTGGACTAGCGGGGCCAACACAGATACGCAGTATTTT.

The rearrangement uses TRBV6-2 or TRBV6-3 and TRBJ2-5; D may be TRBD2 (5 bases). This CDR3 is 18 amino acids long. Germline V lookup: CDR1 MNHEY, CDR2 SVGEGT. Trimming removed 2 bases from V and 1 base from J, with 20 bases in between. The CDR3 protein is CASSYRGRHGSFQETQYF. The CDR3 DNA is TGTGCCAGCAGTTACCGGGGTAGGCACGGAAGTTTCCAAGAGACCCAGTACTTC.

The chain uses TRBV7-8 and TRBJ2-7; 8 nucleotides align to TRBD2. CDR1 is SGHVS and CDR2 is FQNEAQ in the germline V gene. CDR3 length: 12 residues. V gave up 7 bases and J gave up 6 bases; unmatched junction bases: 5. CDR3 sequence reads: CASTGGGSEQYF. The CDR3 nucleotides read TGTGCCAGCACGGGGGGGGGATCCGAGCAGTACTTC.

The CDR3 sequence: CASSYARTIRGYTF. The CDR3 DNA reads as TGTGCCAGCAGTTACGCCCGGACCATACGGGGGTACACCTTC. This chain joins TRBV6-5 and TRBJ1-2, with D possibly TRBD1 on 5 matching bases. Trimming cost V 2 bases and J 11 bases, with 18 bases left between them. This CDR3 has 14 residues. CDR1 is MNHEY and CDR2 is SVGAGI in the germline V gene.

CDR3: CASSVNIADTQYF. The CDR3 DNA follows: TGTGCCAGCAGTGTTAATATTGCAGATACGCAGTATTTT. The rearrangement joins TRBV2 to TRBJ2-3; D not certain. V dropped 4 bases and J dropped 4 bases, with 9 bases sitting between them. This CDR3 has 13 amino acids. Germline CDR1 is SNHLY and CDR2 is FYNNEI.

The chain recombines TRBV5-1 with TRBJ1-1; D is possibly TRBD1 (6 bases). Germline-derived CDR1 and CDR2 are SGHRS and YFSETQ. The CDR3 runs 14 residues. V lost 4 bases, J lost 0 bases, and 10 bases lay in between. The CDR3 reads CASSTDSLNTEAFF. DNA of the CDR3: TGCGCCAGCAGCACGGACAGTCTGAACACTGAAGCTTTCTTT.